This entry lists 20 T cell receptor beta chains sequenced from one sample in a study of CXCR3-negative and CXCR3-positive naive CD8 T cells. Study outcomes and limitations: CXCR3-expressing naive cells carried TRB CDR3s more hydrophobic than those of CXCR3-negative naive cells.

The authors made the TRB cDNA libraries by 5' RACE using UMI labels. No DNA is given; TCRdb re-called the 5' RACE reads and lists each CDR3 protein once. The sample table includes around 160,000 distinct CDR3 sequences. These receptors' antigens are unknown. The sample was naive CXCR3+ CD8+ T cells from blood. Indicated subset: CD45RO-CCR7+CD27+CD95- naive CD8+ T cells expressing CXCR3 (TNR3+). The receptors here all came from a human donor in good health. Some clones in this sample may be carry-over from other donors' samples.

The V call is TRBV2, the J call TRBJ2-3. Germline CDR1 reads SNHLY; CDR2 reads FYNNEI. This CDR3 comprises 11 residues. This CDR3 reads CASSDPDTQYF.

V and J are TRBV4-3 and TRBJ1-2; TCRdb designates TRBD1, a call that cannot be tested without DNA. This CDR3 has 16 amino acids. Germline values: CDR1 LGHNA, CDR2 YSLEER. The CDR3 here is CASSPRTGGLTYGYTF.

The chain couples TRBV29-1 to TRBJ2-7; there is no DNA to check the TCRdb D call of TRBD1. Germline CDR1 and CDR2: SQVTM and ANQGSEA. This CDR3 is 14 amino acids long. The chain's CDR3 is CSVELTGGTYEQYF.

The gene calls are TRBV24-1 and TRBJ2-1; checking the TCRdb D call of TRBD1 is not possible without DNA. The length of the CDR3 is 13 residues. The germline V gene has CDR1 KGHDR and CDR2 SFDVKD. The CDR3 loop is CATGEDPRGEQFF.

CDR3 sequence reads: CASSEFRGAPYEQYF. The rearrangement joins TRBV28 to TRBJ2-7; TCRdb reports TRBD1, a call that lacks DNA to check it against. CDR3 length: 15 amino acids. Looked up from germline, CDR1 is MDHEN and CDR2 is SYDVKM.

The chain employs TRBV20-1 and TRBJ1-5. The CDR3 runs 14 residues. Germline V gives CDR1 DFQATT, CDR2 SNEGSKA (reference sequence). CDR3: CSAREGNSNQPQHF.

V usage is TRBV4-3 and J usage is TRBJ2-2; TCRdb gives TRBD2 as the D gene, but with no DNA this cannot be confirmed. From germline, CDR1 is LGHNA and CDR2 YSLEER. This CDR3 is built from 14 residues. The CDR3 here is CASSRGGASGELFF.

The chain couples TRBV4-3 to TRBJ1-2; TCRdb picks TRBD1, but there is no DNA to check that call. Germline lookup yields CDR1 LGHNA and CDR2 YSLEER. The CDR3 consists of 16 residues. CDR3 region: CASSQDVAGKFYGYTF.

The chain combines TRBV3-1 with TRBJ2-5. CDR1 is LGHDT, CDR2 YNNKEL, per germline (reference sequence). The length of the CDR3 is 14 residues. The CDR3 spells CASSQDSSLETQYF.

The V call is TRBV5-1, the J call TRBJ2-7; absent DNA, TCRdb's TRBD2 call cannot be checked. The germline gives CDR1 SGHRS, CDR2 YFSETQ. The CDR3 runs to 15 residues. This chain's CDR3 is CASSLELGIYYEQYF. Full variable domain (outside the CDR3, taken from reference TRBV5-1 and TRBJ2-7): KAGVTQTPRYLIKTRGQQVTLSCSPISGHRSVSWYQQTPGQGLQFLFEYFSETQRNKGNFPGRFSGRQFSNSRSEMNVSTLELGDSALYLCASSLELGIYYEQYFGPGTRLTVT.

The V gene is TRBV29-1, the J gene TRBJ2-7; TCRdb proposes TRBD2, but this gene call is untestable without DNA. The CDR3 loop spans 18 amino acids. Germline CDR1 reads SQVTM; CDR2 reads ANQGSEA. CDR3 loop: CSVEEGPLGSGISYEQYF.

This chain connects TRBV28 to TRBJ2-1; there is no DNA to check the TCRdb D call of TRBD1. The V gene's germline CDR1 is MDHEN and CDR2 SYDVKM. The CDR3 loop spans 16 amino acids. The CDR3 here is CASSFPPGQGGNEQFF.

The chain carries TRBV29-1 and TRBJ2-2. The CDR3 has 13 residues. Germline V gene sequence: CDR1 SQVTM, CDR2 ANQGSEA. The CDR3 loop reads CSVGLTDTGELFF.

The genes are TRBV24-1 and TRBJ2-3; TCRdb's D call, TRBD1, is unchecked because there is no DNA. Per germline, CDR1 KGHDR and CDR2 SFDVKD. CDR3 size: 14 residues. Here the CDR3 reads CATSGGGQGDTQYF.

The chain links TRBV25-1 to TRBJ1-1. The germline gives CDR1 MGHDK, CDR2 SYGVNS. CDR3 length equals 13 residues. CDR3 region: CASGASTRVRAFF.

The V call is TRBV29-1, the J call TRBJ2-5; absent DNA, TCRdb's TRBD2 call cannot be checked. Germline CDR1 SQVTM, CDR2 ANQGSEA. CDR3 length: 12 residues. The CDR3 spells CINSGRVKTQYF.

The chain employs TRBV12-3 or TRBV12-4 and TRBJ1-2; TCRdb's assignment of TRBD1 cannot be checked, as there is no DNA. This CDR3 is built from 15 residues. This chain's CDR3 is CASSLPYPGSHGYTF.

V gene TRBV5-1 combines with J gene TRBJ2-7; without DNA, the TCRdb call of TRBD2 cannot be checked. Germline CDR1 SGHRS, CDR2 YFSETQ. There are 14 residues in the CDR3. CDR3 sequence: CASSWGDYTYEQYF.

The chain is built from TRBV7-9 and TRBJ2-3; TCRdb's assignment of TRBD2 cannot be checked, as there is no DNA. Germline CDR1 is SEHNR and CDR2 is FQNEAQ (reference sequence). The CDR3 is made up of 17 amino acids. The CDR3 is CASSQTLAGETGDTQYF.

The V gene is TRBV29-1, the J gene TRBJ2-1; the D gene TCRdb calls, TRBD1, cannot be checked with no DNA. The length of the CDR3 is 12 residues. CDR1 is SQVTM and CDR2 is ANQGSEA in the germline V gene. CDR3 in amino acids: CSVVGGSAEQFF.